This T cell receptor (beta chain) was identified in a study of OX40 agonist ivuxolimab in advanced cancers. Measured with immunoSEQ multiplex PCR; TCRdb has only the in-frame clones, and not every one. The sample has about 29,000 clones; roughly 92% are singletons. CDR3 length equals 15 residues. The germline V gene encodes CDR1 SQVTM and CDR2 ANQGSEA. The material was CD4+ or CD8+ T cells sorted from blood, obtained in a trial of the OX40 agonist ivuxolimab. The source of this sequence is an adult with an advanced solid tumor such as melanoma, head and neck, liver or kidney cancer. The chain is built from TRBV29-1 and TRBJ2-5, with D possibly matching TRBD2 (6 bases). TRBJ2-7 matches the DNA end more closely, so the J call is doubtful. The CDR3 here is CSAPLCGDYSYEQYF. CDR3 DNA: TGCAGCGCCCCATTGTGCGGGGATTACTCCTACGAGCAGTACTTC.